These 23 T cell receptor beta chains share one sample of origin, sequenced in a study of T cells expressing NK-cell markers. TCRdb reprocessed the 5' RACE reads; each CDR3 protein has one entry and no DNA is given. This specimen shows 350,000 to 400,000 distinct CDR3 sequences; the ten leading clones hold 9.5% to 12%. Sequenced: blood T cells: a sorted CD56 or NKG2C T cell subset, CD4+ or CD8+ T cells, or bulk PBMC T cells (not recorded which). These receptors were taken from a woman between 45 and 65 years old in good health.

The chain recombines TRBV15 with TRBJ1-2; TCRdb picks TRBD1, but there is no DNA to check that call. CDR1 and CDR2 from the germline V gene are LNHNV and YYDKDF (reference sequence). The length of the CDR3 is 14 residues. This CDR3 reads CATKGGRENYGYTF. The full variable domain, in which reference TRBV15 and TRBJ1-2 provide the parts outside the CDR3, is DAMVIQNPRYQVTQFGKPVTLSCSQTLNHNVMYWYQQKSSQAPKLLFHYYDKDFNNEADTPDNFQSRRPNTSFCFLDIRSPGLGDTAMYLCATKGGRENYGYTFGSGTRLTVV.

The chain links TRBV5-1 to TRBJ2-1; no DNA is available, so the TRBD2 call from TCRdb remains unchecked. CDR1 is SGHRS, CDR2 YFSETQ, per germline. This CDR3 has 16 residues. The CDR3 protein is CASSWTSGVSYNEQFF.

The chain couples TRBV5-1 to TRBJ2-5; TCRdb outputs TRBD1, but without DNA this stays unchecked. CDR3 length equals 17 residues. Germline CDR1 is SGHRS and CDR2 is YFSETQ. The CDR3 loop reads CASTQIRGRSGQETQYF.

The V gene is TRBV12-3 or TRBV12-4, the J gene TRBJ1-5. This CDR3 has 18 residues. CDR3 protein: CASSWAGGALYSNQPQHF.

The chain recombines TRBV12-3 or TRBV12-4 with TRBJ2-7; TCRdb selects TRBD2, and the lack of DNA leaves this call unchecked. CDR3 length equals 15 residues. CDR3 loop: CASTLAVGGSYEQYF.

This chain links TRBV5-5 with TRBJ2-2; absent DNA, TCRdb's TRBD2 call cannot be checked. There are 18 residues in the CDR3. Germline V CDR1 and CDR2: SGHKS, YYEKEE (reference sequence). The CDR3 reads CASSSVVSSGSWIGELFF.

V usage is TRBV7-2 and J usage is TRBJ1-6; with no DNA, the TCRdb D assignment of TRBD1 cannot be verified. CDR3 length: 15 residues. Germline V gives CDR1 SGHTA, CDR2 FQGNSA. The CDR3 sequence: CASSLSTGVSSPLHF.

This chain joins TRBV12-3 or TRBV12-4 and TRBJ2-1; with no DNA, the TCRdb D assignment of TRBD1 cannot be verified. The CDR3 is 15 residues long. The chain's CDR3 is CASSFAGANNNEQFF.

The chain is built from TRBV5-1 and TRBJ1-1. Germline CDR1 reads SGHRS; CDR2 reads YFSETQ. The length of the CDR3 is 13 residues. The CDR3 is CASSLFSSTEAFF.

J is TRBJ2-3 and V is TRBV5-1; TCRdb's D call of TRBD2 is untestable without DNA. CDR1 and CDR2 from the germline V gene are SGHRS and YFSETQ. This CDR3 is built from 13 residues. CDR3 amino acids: CASGRELRDTQYF.

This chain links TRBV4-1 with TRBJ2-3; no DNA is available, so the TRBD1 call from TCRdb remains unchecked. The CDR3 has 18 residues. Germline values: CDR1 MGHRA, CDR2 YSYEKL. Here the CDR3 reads CASSQVARTGSGTDTQYF.

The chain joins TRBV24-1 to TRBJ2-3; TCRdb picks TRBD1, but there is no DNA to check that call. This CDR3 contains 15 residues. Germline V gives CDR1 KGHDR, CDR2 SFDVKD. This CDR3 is CATSRRGADTDTQYF.

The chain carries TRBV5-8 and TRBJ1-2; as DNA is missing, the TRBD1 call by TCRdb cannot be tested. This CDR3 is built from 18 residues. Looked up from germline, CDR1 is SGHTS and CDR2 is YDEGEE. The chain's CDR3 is CASSLEVGPLTWVYGYTF.

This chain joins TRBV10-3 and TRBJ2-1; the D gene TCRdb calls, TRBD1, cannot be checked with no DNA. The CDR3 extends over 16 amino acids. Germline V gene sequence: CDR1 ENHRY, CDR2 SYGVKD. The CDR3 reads CAISNVGDPGYNEQFF.

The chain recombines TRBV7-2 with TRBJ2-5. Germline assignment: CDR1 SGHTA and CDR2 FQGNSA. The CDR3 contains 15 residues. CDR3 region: CASSFVGVGQETQYF.

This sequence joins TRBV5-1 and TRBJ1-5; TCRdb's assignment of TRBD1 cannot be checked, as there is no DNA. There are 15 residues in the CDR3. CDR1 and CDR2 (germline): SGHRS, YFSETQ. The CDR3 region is CASSLSGERNQPQHF. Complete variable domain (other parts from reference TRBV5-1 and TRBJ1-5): KAGVTQTPRYLIKTRGQQVTLSCSPISGHRSVSWYQQTPGQGLQFLFEYFSETQRNKGNFPGRFSGRQFSNSRSEMNVSTLELGDSALYLCASSLSGERNQPQHFGDGTRLSIL.

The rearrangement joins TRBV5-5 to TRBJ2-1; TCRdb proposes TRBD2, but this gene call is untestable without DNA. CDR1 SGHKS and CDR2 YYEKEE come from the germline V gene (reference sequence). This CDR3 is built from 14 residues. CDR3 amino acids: CASSLAGLAYEQFF. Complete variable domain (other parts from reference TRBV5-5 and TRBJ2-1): DAGVTQSPTHLIKTRGQQVTLRCSPISGHKSVSWYQQVLGQGPQFIFQYYEKEERGRGNFPDRFSARQFPNYSSELNVNALLLGDSALYLCASSLAGLAYEQFFGPGTRLTVL.

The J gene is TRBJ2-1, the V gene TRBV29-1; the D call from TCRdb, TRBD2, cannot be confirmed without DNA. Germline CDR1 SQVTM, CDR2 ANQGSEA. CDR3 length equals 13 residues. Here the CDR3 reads CSVQTLEGAEQFF.

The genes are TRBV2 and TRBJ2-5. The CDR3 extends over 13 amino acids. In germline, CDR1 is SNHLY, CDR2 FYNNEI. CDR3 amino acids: CASTRFLQETQYF.

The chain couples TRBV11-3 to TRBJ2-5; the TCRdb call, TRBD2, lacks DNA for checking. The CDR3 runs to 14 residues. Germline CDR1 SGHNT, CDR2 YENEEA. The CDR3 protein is CASTDIANQETQYF.

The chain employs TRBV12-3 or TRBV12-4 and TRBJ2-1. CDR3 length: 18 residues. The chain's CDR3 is CASSLIWAESSSYNEQFF.

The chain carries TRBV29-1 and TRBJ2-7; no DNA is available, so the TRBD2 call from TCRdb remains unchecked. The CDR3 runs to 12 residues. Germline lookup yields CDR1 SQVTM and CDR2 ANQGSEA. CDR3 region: CSAGTRLYEQYF.

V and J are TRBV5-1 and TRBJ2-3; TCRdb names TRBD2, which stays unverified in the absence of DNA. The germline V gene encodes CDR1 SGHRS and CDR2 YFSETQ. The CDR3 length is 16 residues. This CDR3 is CASSSGGLDWTDTQYF. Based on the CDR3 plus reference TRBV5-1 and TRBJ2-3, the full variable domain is KAGVTQTPRYLIKTRGQQVTLSCSPISGHRSVSWYQQTPGQGLQFLFEYFSETQRNKGNFPGRFSGRQFSNSRSEMNVSTLELGDSALYLCASSSGGLDWTDTQYFGPGTRLTVL.